These T cell receptor beta chains were read from a single sample in a study of blood T cell repertoires in COVID-19. Profiled with immunoSEQ multiplex PCR; TCRdb holds only in-frame clones, not every one. The sample holds some 350,000 clones, more than 85% seen once. Input material: peripheral blood. These receptors were collected from a human donor in a cohort sampled during active COVID-19. Each CDR3 is given with its conserved first and last residue. A D gene is named only where the DNA matches it firmly. Size is omitted from some rows. Given values are once, few, many or a class for expanded clones.

v_call	j_call	clone_size	d_call	cdr3_nt	cdr3_aa
TRBV7-6	TRBJ2-5	NA	TRBD2	TGTGCCAGCAGCTTATTAGGACTAGCGGGGGGTCGAGAGACCCAGTACTTC	CASSLLGLAGGRETQYF
TRBV5-4	TRBJ2-5	NA	NA	TGTGCCAGCAGCCAGGAAATCCAAGAGACCCAGTACTTC	CASSQEIQETQYF
TRBV27	TRBJ1-1	NA	TRBD1	TGTGCCAGCAGTTTATCCGGGACAGGGAACACTGAAGCTTTCTTT	CASSLSGTGNTEAFF
TRBV5-1	TRBJ1-2	NA	NA	TGCGCCAGCAGCTTCATGGGCAGGGGAGTTTTAAATGGCTACACCTTC	CASSFMGRGVLNGYTF
TRBV10-3	TRBJ2-7	NA	NA	TGTGCCATCTCACCTTTACAGTACTACGAGCAGTACTTC	CAISPLQYYEQYF
TRBV5-4	TRBJ2-3	NA	NA	TGTGCCAGCAGCCGACCGACAGGGAGGCGCACAGATACGCAGTATTTT	CASSRPTGRRTDTQYF
TRBV6-1	TRBJ2-1	many	NA	TGTGCCAGCAGTGTATCTATTAGTGGAGGAGCCGATGAGCAGTTCTTC	CASSVSISGGADEQFF
TRBV2	TRBJ2-7	NA	TRBD1	TGTGCCAGCAGTGATGGTGGGACAGGGAATTACGAGCAGTACTTC	CASSDGGTGNYEQYF
TRBV7-2	TRBJ1-2	NA	NA	TGTGCCAGCAGCTTAGCGGGGGACTGGAGCTACACCTTC	CASSLAGDWSYTF
TRBV29-1	TRBJ2-1	NA	NA	TGCAGCGTCGATTACGGACTTCCTAATTCCTATGAGCAGTTCTTC	CSVDYGLPNSYEQFF